These T cell receptor beta chains were read from a single sample in a study of blood T cell repertoires in COVID-19. TCRdb's copy holds only in-frame clones and misses some; the assay was immunoSEQ multiplex PCR. The sample has a few hundred thousand clones, 86% seen once. Sequencing was carried out using peripheral blood. Receptor source: a woman in her forties or fifties with acute or convalescent COVID-19. Both conserved end residues are trimmed from each CDR3.

V gene | CDR3 protein
TRBV6-2/TRBV6-3 | ASSYLRQAIYGYT
TRBV21-1 | ASSKLRAGAGTGELF
TRBV13 | ASSLPGTSGGNTDTQY
TRBV11-3 | ASSPRVAGESDEQF
TRBV11-3 | ASSLEYTEAF
TRBV13 | ASSLDREGYGYT
TRBV30 | AWSEAAGKWETQY
TRBV4-1 | ASSQDPGQVGYT
TRBV6-5 | ASSYGQSHYGYT
TRBV3-1/TRBV3-2 | ASSQKGQGTEAF
TRBV2 | ASTPGQGVPGYT
TRBV19 | ASSPRDIWSNQPQH
TRBV30 | AWEGQSHEQY
TRBV5-1 | ASSPSTDTQY
TRBV18 | ASSPNSQGGSGNTIY
TRBV19 | ASSTTGGGKETQY
TRBV18 | ASSPGLLSYEQY
TRBV10-3 | AITSGRSSDSYEQY
TRBV3-1/TRBV3-2 | ASTDWGQHTEAF
TRBV11-3 | ASSSGSGNIQY
TRBV6-5 | ASSLGTGGGYT
TRBV24-1 | ATSPRTGGSYT
TRBV19 | ASTSTAEGANEQY
TRBV2 | ASSEAPHGAGGPDTQY
TRBV7-9 | ASRRLAGDAYEQY
TRBV5-5 | ASSSVFVNTEAF
TRBV6-5 | ASRRRGETQY
TRBV3-1/TRBV3-2 | ASSQEGRGRGGELF
TRBV6-5 | ASSPTPIDEQF
TRBV5-1 | ASSLAGGTSGSSYNEQF
TRBV12-5 | ASGLVPGQGSKFNEQF
TRBV19 | AALGLGGTQY
TRBV19 | ASSIHSPSSGNTIY
TRBV5-6 | ASSLSTGGTDTQY
TRBV6-5 | ASSSGEGGEKLF
TRBV9 | ASSSRTLGSYGYT
TRBV7-2 | ASSLLGTGVFGNTIY
TRBV18 | ASSPGWGGDEAF
TRBV7-8 | ASSFTGGSTDTQY
TRBV25-1 | ASSGTGGTEAF